Listed below are T cell receptor beta chains from one sample, sequenced in a study of T-cell memory formation after mild COVID-19. One entry per CDR3 protein, called by TCRdb with MiXCR from the 5' RACE reads. The data contain approximately 560,000 distinct CDR3 sequences, 15% to 20% of them singletons. What was sequenced was PBMCs or a T cell subset sorted from them (not recorded which). All receptors derive from an adult woman who had mild COVID-19 (a few samples of this study predate the infection). Cell type and time point are not known. The CDR3 runs from the conserved cysteine through the conserved F or W. D genes are given only for firm matches. Expanded clones get a size class; other rows say once, few or many, or leave the size out.

J gene	clone size	D gene	V gene	CDR3 DNA	CDR3 protein
TRBJ1-4	-	-	TRBV15	TGTGCCACCAGCAGAGTGATAAGGGATGATGAAAAACTGTTTTTT	CATSRVIRDDEKLFF
TRBJ2-4	-	-	TRBV6-5	TGTGCCAGCAGCCCCAGTCAGGGTAATCAGTACTTC	CASSPSQGNQYF
TRBJ2-7	few	-	TRBV29-1	TGCAGCGTTGTGGACCCCGGGACGTTAGCCTACGAGCAGTACTTC	CSVVDPGTLAYEQYF
TRBJ1-2	few	TRBD1	TRBV29-1	TGCAGCGTTGAAATGGTCAGGGGGCCCCATCTCTATGGCTACACCTTC	CSVEMVRGPHLYGYTF
TRBJ2-3	-	-	TRBV12-3/TRBV12-4	TGTGCCAGCCGATTGAGTGGGGTCACAGATACGCAGTATTTT	CASRLSGVTDTQYF
TRBJ2-1	-	TRBD1	TRBV20-1	TGCAGTGCTACCCGGGACAGAGGCTTTAGCTCCTACAATGAGCAGTTCTTC	CSATRDRGFSSYNEQFF
TRBJ2-6	once	-	TRBV7-2	TGTGCCAGCAGCCGAGGAGGGAGCTCTGGGGCCAACGTCCTGACTTTC	CASSRGGSSGANVLTF
TRBJ1-5	-	TRBD1	TRBV20-1	TGCAGTGCTAGCGGGACAGCGAATCAGCCCCAGCATTTT	CSASGTANQPQHF
TRBJ1-1	-	-	TRBV5-1	TGCGCCAGCAGCTTGGATGGGAAAGAAGCTTTCTTT	CASSLDGKEAFF
TRBJ2-1	-	-	TRBV12-3/TRBV12-4	TGTGCCAGCAGAACCGTCGACATTGAGCTTGCGAACAATGAGCAGTTCTTC	CASRTVDIELANNEQFF
TRBJ1-2	few	TRBD1	TRBV5-5	TGTGCCAGCAGCTCTTATCCGGGACAGGGTTATGGCTACACCTTC	CASSSYPGQGYGYTF
TRBJ2-1	-	-	TRBV7-6	TGTGCCAGCAGCGCGGGTGATGAGCAGTTCTTC	CASSAGDEQFF
TRBJ2-1	-	-	TRBV5-1	TGCGCCAGCAGCTTGCGATTGCGGGGGGGACAGGGGTACTACAATGAGCAGTTCTTC	CASSLRLRGGQGYYNEQFF
TRBJ2-1	-	TRBD2	TRBV6-5	TGTGCCAGCAGCAAGCGGGGGGGATCCAATGAGCAGTTCTTC	CASSKRGGSNEQFF
TRBJ2-3	few	TRBD2	TRBV29-1	TGCAGCGTTGTGGTAGCGGGAGGGTCCACAGATACGCAGTATTTT	CSVVVAGGSTDTQYF
TRBJ2-1	many	-	TRBV12-3/TRBV12-4	TGTGCCAGCAGTCCTCCGGGGTCCCGGGGATACAATGAGCAGTTCTTC	CASSPPGSRGYNEQFF
TRBJ1-6	few	-	TRBV19	TGTGCCAGTAGTATGGGGGGAAATTCACCCCTCCACTTT	CASSMGGNSPLHF
TRBJ2-7	once	-	TRBV11-3	TGTGCCAGCAGCCATGGCTCCGGGCCCCTGATCCGCTACGAGCAGTACTTC	CASSHGSGPLIRYEQYF
TRBJ2-7	few	-	TRBV5-5	TGTGCCAGCAGCTTGGCGGGGGTACTCTCCTACGAGCAGTACTTC	CASSLAGVLSYEQYF
TRBJ2-1	-	-	TRBV7-9	TGTGCCAGCAGCTTAGGCATGGGACGGTTTTACAATGAGCAGTTCTTC	CASSLGMGRFYNEQFF
TRBJ2-3	-	-	TRBV6-6	TGTGCCAGCAGTTGGGGGGCAGATGCGCAGTATTTT	CASSWGADAQYF
TRBJ2-1	few	TRBD2	TRBV4-1	TGCGCCAGCAGCCCCGGTGATAGCGGGGGCAATGAGCAGTTCTTC	CASSPGDSGGNEQFF
TRBJ2-7	many	-	TRBV6-2/TRBV6-3	TGTGCCAGCAGTTACTTTTCCGTCAGGGGCTACGAGCAGTACTTC	CASSYFSVRGYEQYF
TRBJ2-1	-	-	TRBV6-5	TGTGCCAGCAGCCGGAAGGGTTTTTCCTACAATGAGCAGTTCTTC	CASSRKGFSYNEQFF
TRBJ1-2	-	TRBD1	TRBV12-3/TRBV12-4	TGTGCCAGCAGTCAAAACCGACAGGGTAGCGGCTACACCTTC	CASSQNRQGSGYTF
TRBJ1-5	-	-	TRBV27	TGTGCCAGCAGAGGGGCTGGCAATCAGCCCCAGCATTTT	CASRGAGNQPQHF
TRBJ2-1	few	-	TRBV5-5	TGTGCCAGCAGCTCAGCAGGACGGGGGTCGTCCAATGAGCAGTTCTTC	CASSSAGRGSSNEQFF
TRBJ2-7	few	TRBD1	TRBV29-1	TGCAGCGTTGAGGAGGGACAGGGGTGGGAGCAGTACTTC	CSVEEGQGWEQYF
TRBJ2-1	-	-	TRBV21-1	TGTGCCAACATACCCCTCAGCGGGGTCTGGCATGAGCAGTTCTTC	CANIPLSGVWHEQFF
TRBJ1-5	-	-	TRBV10-3	TGTGCCATCAGTGAACGCCTTCAGCCCCAGCATTTT	CAISERLQPQHF
TRBJ2-3	few	TRBD2	TRBV6-6	TGTGCCAGCAGTTATGGCGGGGGGGCGGTAGATACGCAGTATTTT	CASSYGGGAVDTQYF
TRBJ2-1	few	-	TRBV12-3/TRBV12-4	TGTGCCAGCACCTTAACAAGGACCTACAATGAGCAGTTCTTC	CASTLTRTYNEQFF
TRBJ1-2	few	-	TRBV19	TGTGCCAGTAGTATGTGGAGCTATCTTAACTATGGCTACACCTTC	CASSMWSYLNYGYTF
TRBJ2-5	-	TRBD2	TRBV9	TGTGCCAGCAGCCCCTCCGGGCGGGAGGCAGGGACCCAGTACTTC	CASSPSGREAGTQYF
TRBJ2-1	-	-	TRBV6-2/TRBV6-3	TGTGCCAGCAGTCCGACGTTGGATGGCAGACGACTTTCCTCCTACAATGAGCAGTTCTTC	CASSPTLDGRRLSSYNEQFF
TRBJ2-1	few	TRBD2	TRBV12-3/TRBV12-4	TGTGCCAGCACCCCGTATAGCGGGACCTACAATGAGCAGTTCTTC	CASTPYSGTYNEQFF
TRBJ2-1	few	-	TRBV3-1	TGTGCCAGCAGCCCGGGGAATACCTACAATGAGCAGTTCTTC	CASSPGNTYNEQFF
TRBJ1-2	few	-	TRBV6-1	TGTGCCAGCAGTGAATCGCCGGGCCCGGGCAGCTATGGCTACACCTTC	CASSESPGPGSYGYTF
TRBJ2-1	few	-	TRBV5-1	TGCGCCAGCAGCTCTCATCGGGGTTACAATGAGCAGTTCTTC	CASSSHRGYNEQFF
TRBJ2-1	few	TRBD2	TRBV27	TGTGCCAGCAGTTCGGGACTAGCGGGAGGACATGAGCAGTTCTTC	CASSSGLAGGHEQFF
TRBJ2-5	few	-	TRBV12-3/TRBV12-4	TGTGCCAGCAGTTTACAGCGGGTCCAAGAGACCCAGTACTTC	CASSLQRVQETQYF
TRBJ2-1	few	-	TRBV7-2	TGTGCTAAGGGCAGGGGCGGTCGGGAGCAGTTCTTC	CAKGRGGREQFF